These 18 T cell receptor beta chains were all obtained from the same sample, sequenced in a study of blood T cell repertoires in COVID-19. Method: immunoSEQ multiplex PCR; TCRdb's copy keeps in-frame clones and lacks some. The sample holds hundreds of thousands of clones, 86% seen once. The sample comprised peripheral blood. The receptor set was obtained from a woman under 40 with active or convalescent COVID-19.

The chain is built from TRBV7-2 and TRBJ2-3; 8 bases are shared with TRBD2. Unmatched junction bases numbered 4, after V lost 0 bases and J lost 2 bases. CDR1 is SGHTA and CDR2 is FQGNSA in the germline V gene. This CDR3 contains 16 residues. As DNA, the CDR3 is TGTGCCAGCAGCTTAGCAGGGCGGGGGGTCACAGATACGCAGTATTTT. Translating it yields CASSLAGRGVTDTQYF. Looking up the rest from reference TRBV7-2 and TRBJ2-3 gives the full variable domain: GAGVSQSPSNKVTEKGKDVELRCDPISGHTALYWYRQSLGQGLEFLIYFQGNSAPDKSGLPSDRFSAERTGGSVSTLTIQRTQQEDSAVYLCASSLAGRGVTDTQYFGPGTRLTVL.

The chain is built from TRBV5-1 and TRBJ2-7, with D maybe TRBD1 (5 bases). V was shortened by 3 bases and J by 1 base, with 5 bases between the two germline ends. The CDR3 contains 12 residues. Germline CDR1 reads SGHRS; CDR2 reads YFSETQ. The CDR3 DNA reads TGCGCCAGCAGCTCAGGGTCCTACGAGCAGTACTTC. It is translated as CASSSGSYEQYF.

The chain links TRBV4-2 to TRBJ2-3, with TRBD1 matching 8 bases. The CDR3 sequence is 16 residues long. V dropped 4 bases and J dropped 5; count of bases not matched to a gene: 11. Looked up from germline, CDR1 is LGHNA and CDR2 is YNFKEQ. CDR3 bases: TGTGCCAGCAGCCGACGGGACAGGAATTTTCTAGATACGCAGTATTTT. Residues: CASSRRDRNFLDTQYF.

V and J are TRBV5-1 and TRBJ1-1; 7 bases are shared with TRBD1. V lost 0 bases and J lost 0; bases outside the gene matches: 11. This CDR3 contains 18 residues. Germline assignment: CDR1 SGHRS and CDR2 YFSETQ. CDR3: CASSLAGTGDLMNTEAFF. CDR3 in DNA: TGCGCCAGCAGCTTGGCAGGTACAGGGGACCTCATGAACACTGAAGCTTTCTTT.

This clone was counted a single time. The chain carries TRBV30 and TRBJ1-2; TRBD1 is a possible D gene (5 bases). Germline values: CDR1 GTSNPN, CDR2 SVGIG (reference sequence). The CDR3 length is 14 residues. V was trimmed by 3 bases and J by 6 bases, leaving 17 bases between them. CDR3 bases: TGTGCCTGGAGCGAAGCTGGGCCGGGGGATGGCTACACCTTC. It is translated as CAWSEAGPGDGYTF.

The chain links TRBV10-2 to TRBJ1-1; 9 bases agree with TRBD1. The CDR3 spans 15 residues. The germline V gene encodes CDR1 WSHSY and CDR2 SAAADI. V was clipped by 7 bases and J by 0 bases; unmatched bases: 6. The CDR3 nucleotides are TGCGCCAGCACTTCGCGGACAGGGGTGAACACTGAAGCTTTCTTT. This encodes CASTSRTGVNTEAFF.

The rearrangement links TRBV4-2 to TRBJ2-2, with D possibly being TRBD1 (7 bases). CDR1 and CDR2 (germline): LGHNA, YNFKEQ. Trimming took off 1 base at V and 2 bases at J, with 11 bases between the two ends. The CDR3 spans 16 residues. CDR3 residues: CASSQGGTDNTGELFF. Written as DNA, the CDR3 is TGTGCCAGCAGCCAAGGCGGGACAGATAACACCGGGGAGCTGTTTTTT.

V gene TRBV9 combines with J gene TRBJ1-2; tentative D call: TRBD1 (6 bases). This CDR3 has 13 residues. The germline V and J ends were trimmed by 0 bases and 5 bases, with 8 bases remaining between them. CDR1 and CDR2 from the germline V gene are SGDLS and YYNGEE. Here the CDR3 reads CASSVGQVYGYTF. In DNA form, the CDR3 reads TGTGCCAGCAGCGTAGGACAGGTTTATGGCTACACCTTC.

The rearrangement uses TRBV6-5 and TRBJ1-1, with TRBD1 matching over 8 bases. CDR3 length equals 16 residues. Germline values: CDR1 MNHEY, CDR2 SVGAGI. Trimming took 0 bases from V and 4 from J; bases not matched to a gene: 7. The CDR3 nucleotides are TGTGCCAGCAGTTACTCACCCCAGGGGGCTGGCACTGAAGCTTTCTTT. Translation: CASSYSPQGAGTEAFF.

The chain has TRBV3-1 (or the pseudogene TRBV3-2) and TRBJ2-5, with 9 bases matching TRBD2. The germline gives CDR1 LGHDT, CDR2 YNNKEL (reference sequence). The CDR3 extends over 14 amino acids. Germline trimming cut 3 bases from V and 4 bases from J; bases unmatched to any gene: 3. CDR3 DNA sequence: TGTGCCAGCAGCCAGGCGGGAGGGCGAGAGACCCAGTACTTC. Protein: CASSQAGGRETQYF.

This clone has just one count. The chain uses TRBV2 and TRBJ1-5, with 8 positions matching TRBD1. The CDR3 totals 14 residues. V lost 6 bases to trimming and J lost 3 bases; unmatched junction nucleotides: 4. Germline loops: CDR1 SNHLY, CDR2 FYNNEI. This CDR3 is CASSVTGVNQPQHF. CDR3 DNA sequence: TGTGCCAGCAGCGTGACAGGGGTCAATCAGCCCCAGCATTTT.

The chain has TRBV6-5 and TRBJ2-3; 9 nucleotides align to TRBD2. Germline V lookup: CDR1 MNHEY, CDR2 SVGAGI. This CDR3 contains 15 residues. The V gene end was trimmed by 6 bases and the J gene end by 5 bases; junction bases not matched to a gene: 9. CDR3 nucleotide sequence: TGTGCCAGCAGAAACCTAGCGGGACGGGAAGATACGCAGTATTTT. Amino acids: CASRNLAGREDTQYF.

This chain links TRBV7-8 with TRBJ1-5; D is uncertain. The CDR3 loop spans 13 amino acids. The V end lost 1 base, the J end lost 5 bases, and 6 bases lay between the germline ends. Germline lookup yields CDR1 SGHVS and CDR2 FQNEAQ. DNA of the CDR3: TGTGCCAGCAGCTTAGATGTCGATCAGCCCCAGCATTTT. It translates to CASSLDVDQPQHF.

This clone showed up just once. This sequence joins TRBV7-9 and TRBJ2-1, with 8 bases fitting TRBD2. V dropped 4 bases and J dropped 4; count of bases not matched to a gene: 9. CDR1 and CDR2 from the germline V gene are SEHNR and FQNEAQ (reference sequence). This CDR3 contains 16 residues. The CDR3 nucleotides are TGTGCCAGCAGCTATAGCGGGGTGTATGGGTACAATGAGCAGTTCTTC. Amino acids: CASSYSGVYGYNEQFF.

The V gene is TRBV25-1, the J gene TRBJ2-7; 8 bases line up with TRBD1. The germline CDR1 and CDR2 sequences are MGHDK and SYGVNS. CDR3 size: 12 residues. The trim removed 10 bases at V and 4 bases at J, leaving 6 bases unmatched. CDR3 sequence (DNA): TGTGCCATCGAAACAGGGGGGTACGAGCAGTACTTC. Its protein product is CAIETGGYEQYF.

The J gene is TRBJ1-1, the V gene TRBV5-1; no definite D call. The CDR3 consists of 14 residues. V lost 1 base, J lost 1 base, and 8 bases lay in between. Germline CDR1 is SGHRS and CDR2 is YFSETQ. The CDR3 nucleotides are TGCGCCAGCAGCTTGCACCCGGGGAACACTGAAGCTTTCTTT. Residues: CASSLHPGNTEAFF.

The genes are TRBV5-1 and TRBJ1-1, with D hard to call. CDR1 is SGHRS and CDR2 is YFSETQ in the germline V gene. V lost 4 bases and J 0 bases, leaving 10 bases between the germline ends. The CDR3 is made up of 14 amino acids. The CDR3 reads CASSAAPMNTEAFF. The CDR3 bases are TGCGCCAGCAGCGCGGCGCCGATGAACACTGAAGCTTTCTTT.

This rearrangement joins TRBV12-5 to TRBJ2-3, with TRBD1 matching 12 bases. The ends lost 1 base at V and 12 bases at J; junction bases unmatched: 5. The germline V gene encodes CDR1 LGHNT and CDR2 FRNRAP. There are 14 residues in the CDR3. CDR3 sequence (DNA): TGTGCTAGTGGTTTGGCCTCGGGACAGGGGGCTCAGTATTTT. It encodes CASGLASGQGAQYF.